The rows below give T cell receptor beta chains drawn from one sample of a study of cytomegalovirus exposure and HLA in healthy donors. Repertoires were generated with immunoSEQ multiplex PCR, while TCRdb's copy carries only in-frame clones and drops some. The sample holds roughly 110,000 clones; roughly 70% are singletons and the top ten take around 15%. Input material: PBMCs. These receptors all come from a woman aged 40 to 50 in good health and CMV-seropositive. The CDR3 runs from the conserved cysteine through the conserved F or W. The order of the fields is clone size, J gene, V gene, D gene, CDR3 length, CDR3 DNA, CDR3 protein. The D gene is left open where the match is weak. Clone size is not always given. Where it is, it says once, few, many or a class for expanded clones.

few TRBJ1-2 TRBV19 - 14 TGTGCCACCGCCCAGGGTCCCCCTAACTATGGCTACACCTTC CATAQGPPNYGYTF
- TRBJ1-3 TRBV10-1 - 16 TGCGCCAGCAGTGAGTACGGGGGGATAGCTGGAAACACCATATATTTT CASSEYGGIAGNTIYF
few TRBJ1-4 TRBV6-5 - 15 TGTGCCAGCAGTTCTAGACAGCTCTCCAATGAAAAACTGTTTTTT CASSSRQLSNEKLFF
- TRBJ2-5 TRBV6-5 - 13 TGTGCCAGCAGTTACGGGGCGCGGGAGACCCAGTACTTC CASSYGARETQYF
- TRBJ1-5 TRBV19 TRBD1 20 TGTGCCAGTACGGGCGATAACAGGGGGCGGGGGCAGGTTAGCAATCAGCCCCAGCATTTT CASTGDNRGRGQVSNQPQHF
- TRBJ1-3 TRBV6-5 - 13 TGTGCCAGCAGTTACCGCGATCGTTACACCATATATTTT CASSYRDRYTIYF
- TRBJ2-7 TRBV25-1 - 15 TGTGCCAGCAGTCAAACAGGGATCATCCCCTACGAGCAGTACTTC CASSQTGIIPYEQYF
once TRBJ1-4 TRBV7-9 TRBD1 16 TGTGCCAGCAGCCGATCACAGGGGACAACTAATGAAAAACTGTTTTTT CASSRSQGTTNEKLFF
- TRBJ1-3 TRBV27 - 23 TGTGCCAGCACCTTATGGTGGCAGGGTTGCAATAAAGGTCCCCAAGGCTCCGGAAACACCATATATTTT CASTLWWQGCNKGPQGSGNTIYF
- TRBJ2-4 TRBV19 TRBD1 14 TGTGCCAGTAGTGCTCCGGGACAGTTAAACATTCAGTACTTC CASSAPGQLNIQYF
- TRBJ2-5 TRBV5-6 TRBD1 14 TGTGCCAGCAGACTACAGGGGTCGGGGGAGACCCAGTACTTC CASRLQGSGETQYF
- TRBJ1-2 TRBV4-2 - 14 TGTGCCAGCAGCCAAGACGGAGGAGTTGGTGGCTACACCTTC CASSQDGGVGGYTF
few TRBJ2-7 TRBV7-2 TRBD2 16 TGTGCCAGCGGGCCCGGGACTAGCGGGGACCTCTGGGAGCAGTACTTC CASGPGTSGDLWEQYF
once TRBJ1-3 TRBV6-1 - 13 TGTGCCAGCAGTCGGACTGGGTTGGCCACCATATATTTT CASSRTGLATIYF
- TRBJ2-5 TRBV29-1 TRBD1 14 TGCAGCGTTGCAAAAACAGGGGTAGCTGAGACCCAGTACTTC CSVAKTGVAETQYF
- TRBJ2-7 TRBV5-6 TRBD1 14 TGTGCCAGCAGTAAACGGACAGGGGACTACGAGCAGTACTTC CASSKRTGDYEQYF
- TRBJ1-1 TRBV6-6 TRBD1 16 TGTGCCAGCAGTCCCGGGACAGGGTATATGAACACTGAAGCTTTCTTT CASSPGTGYMNTEAFF
- TRBJ2-5 TRBV6-6 - 12 TGTGCCAGCAAGGCTAGGAAAGAGACCCAGTACTTC CASKARKETQYF
few TRBJ2-7 TRBV7-9 TRBD2 15 TGTGCCAGCAGCTTAGTTAGCGGGGGGCACTACGAGCAGTACTTC CASSLVSGGHYEQYF
once TRBJ2-1 TRBV10-2 - 12 TGCGCCAGCGGGCCAGCAAGGGGTGAGCAGTTCTTC CASGPARGEQFF
- TRBJ2-7 TRBV5-1 TRBD2 16 TGCGCCAGCAGCATACAGAGCGGGGGGGGCTCCTACGAGCAGTACTTC CASSIQSGGGSYEQYF
- TRBJ2-1 TRBV10-3 - 13 TGTGCCATCAGTGGTCAGGGCTACAATGAGCAGTTCTTC CAISGQGYNEQFF
- TRBJ1-2 TRBV5-4 - 14 TGTGCCAGCAGCCAAGGGAGGGGTAACTATGGCTACACCTTC CASSQGRGNYGYTF
- TRBJ1-1 TRBV11-2 - 14 TGTGCCAGCAGCTCTAATTCAGGGTTGTCTGAAGCTTTCTTT CASSSNSGLSEAFF
- TRBJ1-1 TRBV6-1 - 14 TGTGCCAGCAGTGATTCGGGGTGGAACACTGAAGCTTTCTTT CASSDSGWNTEAFF
- TRBJ1-4 TRBV7-2 - 13 TGTGCCAGCAGCTCGGGACTAAATAAAAAACTGTTTTTT CASSSGLNKKLFF
- TRBJ2-5 TRBV5-6 TRBD2 15 TGTGCCAGCAGCCAACTAGCGGGGGGCCAAGAGACCCAGTACTTC CASSQLAGGQETQYF
- TRBJ2-2 TRBV5-1 TRBD1 17 TGCGCCAGCAGCTTTGGACAGACAGGGGGCAGAGGGCGGGAGCTGTTTTTT CASSFGQTGGRGRELFF
- TRBJ2-5 TRBV5-1 TRBD2 16 TGCGCCAGCAGCTTGGGTGGTAGCGGGGCGCAAGAGACCCAGTACTTC CASSLGGSGAQETQYF
- TRBJ2-1 TRBV7-2 - 14 TGTGCCAGCCTCCGGGACACCTCCTACAATGAGCAGTTCTTC CASLRDTSYNEQFF
- TRBJ1-2 TRBV5-4 TRBD1 13 TGTGCCAGCAGCTCGGGACAGGGGCACGGCTACACCTTC CASSSGQGHGYTF
- TRBJ2-1 TRBV6-4 TRBD2 16 TGTGCCAGCAGTGCTCTGGCTAGCGGGGTATACAATGAGCAGTTCTTC CASSALASGVYNEQFF
- TRBJ1-1 TRBV6-1 - 15 TGTGCCAGCAGTGAAGCGCCTGGGGGCAGCACTGAAGCTTTCTTT CASSEAPGGSTEAFF
- TRBJ1-6 TRBV28 - 17 TGTGCCAGCAGATTACCCCTTAAAAAGCGAATAGGTTCACCCCTCCACTTT CASRLPLKKRIGSPLHF